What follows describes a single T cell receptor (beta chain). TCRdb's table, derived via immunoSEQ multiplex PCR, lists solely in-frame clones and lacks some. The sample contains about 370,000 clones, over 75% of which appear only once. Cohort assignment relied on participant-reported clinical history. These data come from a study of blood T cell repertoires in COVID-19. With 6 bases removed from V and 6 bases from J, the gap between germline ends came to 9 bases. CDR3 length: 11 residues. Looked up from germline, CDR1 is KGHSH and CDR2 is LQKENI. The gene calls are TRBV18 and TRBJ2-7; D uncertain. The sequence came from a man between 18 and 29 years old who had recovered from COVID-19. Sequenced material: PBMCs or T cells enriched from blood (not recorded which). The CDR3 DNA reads TGTGCCAGCTCCCAGGAACGCGAGCAGTACTTC. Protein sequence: CASSQEREQYF.